What follows are 24 T cell receptor beta chains derived from one specimen sequenced in a study of blood T cell repertoires in COVID-19. Assay used: immunoSEQ multiplex PCR; TCRdb lists only in-frame clones, some missing. Of more than 120,000 clones in the sample, 70% to 90% were seen once. Sample: peripheral blood. The receptor set was obtained from a human donor with acute or convalescent COVID-19. The donor label of this sample is uncertain.

The chain links TRBV4-3 to TRBJ1-4, with TRBD1 identical over 7 bases. The CDR3 loop spans 15 amino acids. Germline CDR1 is LGHNA and CDR2 is YSLEER. Trimming cost V 0 bases and J 7 bases; bases outside gene matches: 5. This CDR3 reads CASSQDPTGAEKLFF. In DNA, the CDR3 is TGCGCCAGCAGCCAAGACCCCACAGGGGCTGAAAAACTGTTTTTT.

The V call is TRBV5-1, the J call TRBJ1-6, with 7 bases that match TRBD1. The CDR3 runs to 15 residues. Germline V gene data show CDR1 as SGHRS and CDR2 as YFSETQ. V lost 6 bases to trimming and J lost 0 bases; unmatched junction nucleotides: 3. This chain's CDR3 is CASMRDSSYNSPLHF. Here the CDR3 DNA reads TGCGCCAGCATGAGGGACAGCTCCTATAATTCACCCCTCCACTTT.

This clone was observed a handful of times. The genes are TRBV7-9 and TRBJ1-5, with 10 bases fitting TRBD1. Germline V lookup: CDR1 SEHNR, CDR2 FQNEAQ (reference sequence). The CDR3 totals 15 residues. With V trimmed by 1 base and J by 6 bases, 3 bases remained unmatched. The CDR3 region has the DNA TGTGCCAGCAGCTTAGGGGGACAGGGGTTTCAGCCCCAGCATTTT. Translated: CASSLGGQGFQPQHF.

The chain employs TRBV7-3 and TRBJ2-1, with 11 bases lining up with TRBD2. Germline V gene data show CDR1 as SGHTA and CDR2 as FQGTGA. With 4 bases clipped from V and 9 bases from J, the junction kept 11 bases outside the gene matches. The CDR3 extends over 16 amino acids. DNA for the CDR3: TGTGCCAGCAGCTCAAATCTAGCGGGGGGTAATAGTGAGCAGTTCTTC. Translating it yields CASSSNLAGGNSEQFF.

The chain combines TRBV10-3 with TRBJ2-5, with D possibly matching TRBD2 (6 bases). Per the germline V gene, CDR1 is ENHRY and CDR2 is SYGVKD. V dropped 4 bases and J dropped 5 bases, with 29 bases sitting between them. This CDR3 spans 19 amino acids. In DNA form, the CDR3 reads TGTGCCATCAGTGGGAGGGTGGTGGGCAGGACGGAAGCAATGGAGACCCAGTACTTC. It translates to CAISGRVVGRTEAMETQYF.

V gene TRBV28 combines with J gene TRBJ1-5; D unclear. Germline V gene data show CDR1 as MDHEN and CDR2 as SYDVKM. Trimming stripped 6 bases from V and 1 base from J, with 7 bases between. This CDR3 has 13 residues. CDR3 residues: CASRSGSNQPQHF. The DNA of the CDR3 is TGTGCCAGCAGGTCAGGCAGCAATCAGCCCCAGCATTTT.

This chain joins TRBV19 and TRBJ1-2; TRBD1 might be the D (6 bases). This CDR3 is 15 amino acids long. Trimming pared 9 bases from V and 3 bases from J, leaving 20 bases between. Germline V gene lookup returns CDR1 LNHDA and CDR2 SQIVND (reference sequence). CDR3 loop: CASRISRGSDYGYTF. The DNA for the CDR3 is TGTGCCAGCAGAATTAGTAGGGGGTCGGACTATGGCTACACCTTC.

V is TRBV29-1 and J is TRBJ2-7; TRBD2 matches at 7 bases. The CDR3 length is 13 residues. Germline values: CDR1 SQVTM, CDR2 ANQGSEA. V was pared by 2 bases and J by 4 bases, with 5 bases of the junction left unmatched. CDR3 region: CSVESRERYEQYV. The CDR3 nucleotides are TGCAGCGTTGAATCGCGGGAGAGGTACGAGCAGTACGTC.

This chain uses TRBV5-6 with TRBJ1-1, with a tentative D call TRBD1 (5 bases). The CDR3 spans 15 residues. Germline CDR1 SGHDT, CDR2 YYEEEE. V dropped 4 bases and J dropped 4 bases, with 17 bases sitting between them. The CDR3 loop is CASSLKPTASTEAFF. Here the CDR3 DNA reads TGTGCCAGCAGCCTCAAACCGACAGCCTCCACTGAAGCTTTCTTT.

The rearrangement uses TRBV5-3 and TRBJ1-4; TRBD1 matches at 12 bases. TRBV5-3 is an ORF, and what it does is uncertain. V gave up 0 bases and J gave up 4 bases; unmatched junction bases: 7. CDR3 length: 18 amino acids. In DNA, the CDR3 is TGTGCCAGAAGCTTGGAGGGGACAGGGGGCTTCGGTAATGAAAAACTGTTTTTT. Translated: CARSLEGTGGFGNEKLFF.

CDR3 nucleotide sequence: TGCGCCAGCAGCGCCGGGACTAGCGGGCGGGATACGCAGTATTTT. The encoded protein is CASSAGTSGRDTQYF. The chain carries TRBV5-1 and TRBJ2-3, with 12 bases matching TRBD2. Germline-derived CDR1 and CDR2 are SGHRS and YFSETQ. V lost 4 bases and J lost 6; bases outside the gene matches: 6. This CDR3 spans 15 amino acids. Looking up the rest from reference TRBV5-1 and TRBJ2-3 gives the full variable domain: KAGVTQTPRYLIKTRGQQVTLSCSPISGHRSVSWYQQTPGQGLQFLFEYFSETQRNKGNFPGRFSGRQFSNSRSEMNVSTLELGDSALYLCASSAGTSGRDTQYFGPGTRLTVL.

The genes are TRBV5-3 and TRBJ2-7; a possible D gene is TRBD2 (5 bases). TRBV5-3 is noted as an ORF with a role that remains uncertain. This CDR3 has 16 amino acids. V was trimmed by 0 bases and J by 5 bases, leaving 18 bases between them. The CDR3 reads CARSLGMTNWGDEQYV. The CDR3 bases are TGTGCCAGAAGCTTGGGCATGACTAACTGGGGAGACGAGCAGTACGTC.

V and J are TRBV5-1 and TRBJ1-2, with 7 bases that match TRBD1. Germline lookup yields CDR1 SGHRS and CDR2 YFSETQ. The CDR3 extends over 16 amino acids. V lost 4 bases, J lost 8 bases, and 17 bases stayed unmatched. CDR3 DNA: TGCGCCAGCAGCATCGACCTTCAGGGGGTTTTAGGGGGCTACACCTTC. Protein sequence: CASSIDLQGVLGGYTF.

The V and J genes are TRBV7-9 and TRBJ1-6, with 7 positions matching TRBD1. The CDR3 is made up of 15 amino acids. With 0 bases clipped from V and 16 bases from J, the junction kept 12 bases outside the gene matches. In germline, CDR1 is SEHNR, CDR2 FQNEAQ (reference sequence). The CDR3 sequence is CASSLAGTDSFPLHF. CDR3 bases: TGTGCCAGCAGCTTAGCGGGGACAGATTCGTTCCCGCTCCACTTT.

This clone was counted only a few times. The genes are TRBV3-1 (or the pseudogene TRBV3-2) and TRBJ1-2, with 10 bases fitting TRBD1. This CDR3 spans 14 amino acids. V was clipped by 6 bases and J by 1 base; unmatched bases: 2. Germline V gene data show CDR1 as LGHDT and CDR2 as YNNKEL (reference sequence). The CDR3 spells CASRRDRGNYGYTF. The CDR3 nucleotides are TGTGCCAGCAGAAGGGACAGGGGTAACTATGGCTACACCTTC.

This rearrangement joins TRBV5-6 to TRBJ1-1; 9 nucleotides line up with TRBD1. The CDR3 is 13 amino acids. Per the germline V gene, CDR1 is SGHDT and CDR2 is YYEEEE. Unmatched junction bases numbered 0, after V lost 2 bases and J lost 4 bases. As DNA, the CDR3 is TGTGCCAGCAGCTTACAGGGGGCCACTGAAGCTTTCTTT. This sequence encodes CASSLQGATEAFF.

The CDR3 DNA sequence: TGTGCCAGCAGCTTAGCGGACAGGAATGTCGCCGGGGAGCTGTTTTTT. The encoded protein is CASSLADRNVAGELFF. The V call is TRBV11-1, the J call TRBJ2-2, with 7 bases matching TRBD1. In germline, CDR1 is SGHAT, CDR2 FQDESV (reference sequence). Losses at the gene ends were 0 bases for V and 6 bases for J; bases not matched to a gene: 7. CDR3 length: 16 amino acids.

The chain has TRBV4-1 and TRBJ2-7, with D tentatively TRBD1 (7 bases). This CDR3 contains 16 residues. Trimming pared 0 bases from V and 3 bases from J, leaving 15 bases between. Germline V gene lookup returns CDR1 MGHRA and CDR2 YSYEKL. This chain's CDR3 is CASSQEHAGQSYEQYV. In DNA form, the CDR3 reads TGCGCCAGCAGCCAAGAACATGCGGGACAGAGCTACGAGCAGTACGTC.

The chain has TRBV2 and TRBJ2-2, with D perhaps matching TRBD1 (6 bases). The CDR3 loop spans 13 amino acids. The germline V gene encodes CDR1 SNHLY and CDR2 FYNNEI. Trimming removed 6 bases at V and 4 bases at J, with 9 bases between. CDR3 coding DNA: TGTGCCAGCAGGACAGGACGCACCGGGGAGCTGTTTTTT. This sequence encodes CASRTGRTGELFF.

The J gene is TRBJ1-5, the V gene TRBV30; D unclear. V was pared by 4 bases and J by 3 bases, with 13 bases between. CDR3 size: 14 residues. CDR1 and CDR2 (germline): GTSNPN, SVGIG (reference sequence). The CDR3 DNA is TGTGCCTGGACTCTCGGGGAAAACAATCAGCCCCAGCATTTT. It codes for CAWTLGENNQPQHF.

The chain carries TRBV6-5 and TRBJ2-6, with D perhaps TRBD1 (5 bases). V lost 6 bases to trimming and J lost 0 bases, with 9 bases between them. The CDR3 is 15 amino acids. Germline CDR1 reads MNHEY; CDR2 reads SVGAGI. The CDR3 loop reads CASRRQSSGANVLTF. CDR3 DNA: TGTGCCAGCAGGAGACAGAGCTCTGGGGCCAACGTCCTGACTTTC.

The chain couples TRBV24-1 to TRBJ2-1; D may be TRBD2 (6 bases). Germline V lookup: CDR1 KGHDR, CDR2 SFDVKD. Trimming stripped 1 base from V and 5 bases from J, with 14 bases between. The CDR3 extends over 16 amino acids. The DNA of the CDR3 is TGTGCCACCAGTGATTTAAGTTTCGCGGGGAACAATGAGCAGTTCTTC. Protein sequence: CATSDLSFAGNNEQFF.

V is TRBV19 and J is TRBJ2-3; 7 nucleotides line up with TRBD2. CDR3 length: 15 amino acids. With V trimmed by 4 bases and J by 6 bases, 10 bases remained unmatched. Germline CDR1 reads LNHDA; CDR2 reads SQIVND (reference sequence). The CDR3 DNA sequence: TGTGCCAGTAGTACCTCTAGCGGCGGTGCCGATACGCAGTATTTT. Translating it yields CASSTSSGGADTQYF.

The chain uses TRBV30 and TRBJ1-2; no definite D call. This CDR3 comprises 13 residues. Germline V gene sequence: CDR1 GTSNPN, CDR2 SVGIG (reference sequence). V lost 0 bases and J 7 bases, leaving 12 bases between the germline ends. The CDR3: CAWSVTGMGGYTF. The CDR3 DNA is TGTGCCTGGAGTGTAACGGGGATGGGTGGCTACACCTTC.